This TCR beta chain was identified in a study of radiation and T cells in renal cell carcinoma. Study as a whole: Nephrectomy followed 15 Gy stereotactic body radiation by 4 weeks. Overall study findings and caveats: In blood, top tumor clones expanded by 2 weeks, shrinking by 4. Baseline intratumoral clonotype presence is unknown without pretreatment biopsies.

TCRdb's copy holds only in-frame clones and misses some; the assay was immunoSEQ multiplex PCR. The top ten hold approximately 22% of the sample, which has about 140,000 clones, approximately 87% seen once. About this clone: Its cognate antigen is unknown.

This CDR3 comprises 15 residues. Germline trimming cut 2 bases from V and 2 bases from J; bases unmatched to any gene: 4. Germline CDR1 and CDR2: GTSNPN and SVGIG (reference sequence). Time point of the sample: baseline pretreatment blood. Treatment reported: 15 Gy SBRT to primary tumor, nephrectomy 4 weeks later. After SBRT, blood was collected at 2 and 4 weeks, plus baseline. This receptor was taken from a woman in her fifties or sixties with renal cell carcinoma. This rearrangement joins TRBV30 to TRBJ2-2; 8 nucleotides line up with TRBD2. Specimen: blood, collected from a patient whose treatment included radiotherapy and nephrectomy. DNA for the CDR3: TGTGCCTGGAGTCGGCGGGGGGTTAACACCGGGGAGCTGTTTTTT. It encodes CAWSRRGVNTGELFF.